This T cell receptor beta chain was observed in a study of regulatory T cells in long-lasting Graves disease. As to time point: persistent/refractory GD, antithyroid drugs over 5 years with positive TRAb. The TCR library was made from RNA that had been extracted from PBMCs in TRIzol. The collection involved drawing around 8.5 milliliters of peripheral blood into EDTA tubes. Notes on this clonotype: Its target is not known.

Trimming stripped 0 bases from V and 10 bases from J, with 9 bases between. The CDR3 is 12 amino acids. Germline V CDR1 and CDR2: LGHDT, YNNKEL (reference sequence). Overall study findings and caveats: Persistent disease samples used TRBV28, TRBJ1-2 and TRBJ2-5 preferentially. Reduced TCR diversity was observed in persistent Graves' patients versus newly diagnosed patients.

CDR3-region Arm-PCR and iRepertoire HTBI primers produced the TCR beta libraries. Using its own MiXCR run on the multiplex PCR reads, TCRdb lists one record per CDR3 protein. The sample lists roughly 400,000 distinct CDR3 sequences, under 25% occurring once. The receptor's source is a female donor with Graves disease. The rearrangement joins TRBV3-1 to TRBJ1-1; no clear D gene. The input for sequencing was peripheral blood mononuclear cells (PBMCs), taken when the disease was refractory, from a patient treated with antithyroid drugs. This CDR3 reads CASSQDLMGAFF. The CDR3 nucleotides are TGTGCCAGCAGCCAAGATCTGATGGGAGCTTTCTTT.